This T cell receptor (beta chain) appears in the sequencing data of a study of PD-L1 blockade in urothelial cancer. Study-wide context: In the patient group, about 90% of the roughly 29 were males with bladder-origin urothelial cancer. Analyzed time points were 3 weeks (second dose) and 6 weeks after therapy began. Blood gave a median approximately 150,000 T cells.

Clones were sequenced by immunoSEQ multiplex PCR, and TCRdb holds only the in-frame ones, with some missing. The sample has roughly 100,000 clones, 75% to 90% seen once. Noted time point: peripheral blood 6 weeks after treatment start. Details on this clone: Its target is unknown.

Study-wide results and caveats: Improved survival was predicted by pretreatment blood TCR clonality below the median.

This TCR derives from a man aged 65 to 79 with urothelial cancer. The sample consisted of PBMCs, taken around atezolizumab (anti-PD-L1) treatment.

For the CDR3, the DNA is TGTGCCACCAGCGTAGATGCCTCGACTAACTATGGCTACACCTTC. This sequence encodes CATSVDASTNYGYTF. The V call is TRBV15, the J call TRBJ1-2; D uncertain. Germline loops: CDR1 LNHNV, CDR2 YYDKDF (reference sequence). With 5 bases removed from V and 0 bases from J, the gap between germline ends came to 13 bases. This CDR3 comprises 15 residues.